These T cell receptor beta chains were read from a single sample in a study of glioma-infiltrating T cells after dendritic cell vaccination. Sequencing used immunoSEQ multiplex PCR; TCRdb keeps in-frame clones, though not all of them. The table shows tens of thousands of clones, with about 90% occurring only once. The source was blood, collected before dendritic cell vaccination. These receptors were collected from a human donor with glioblastoma. Each CDR3 is given with its conserved first and last residue.

v_gene: TRBV21-1; j_gene: TRBJ2-5; CDR3aa: CASSSGDSGGALKETQYF
v_gene: TRBV7-9; j_gene: TRBJ2-7; CDR3aa: CASSPQGGNPPYEQYF
v_gene: TRBV6-1; j_gene: TRBJ2-7; CDR3aa: CASRRQGSYEQYF
v_gene: TRBV5-1; j_gene: TRBJ2-2; CDR3aa: CASNDPGVGELFF
v_gene: TRBV5-6; j_gene: TRBJ2-3; CDR3aa: CASSLGVGGSTDTQYF
v_gene: TRBV4-1; j_gene: TRBJ2-1; CDR3aa: CASSQGLAGAKIDEQFF
v_gene: TRBV19; j_gene: TRBJ1-1; CDR3aa: CASRPTGFPEAFF
v_gene: TRBV29-1; j_gene: TRBJ1-4; CDR3aa: CSGRTGSNEKLFF
v_gene: TRBV29-1; j_gene: TRBJ2-3; CDR3aa: CSVESAGHTDTQYF
v_gene: TRBV6-1; j_gene: TRBJ2-7; CDR3aa: CASLLTGSSYEQYF
v_gene: TRBV7-3; j_gene: TRBJ2-5; CDR3aa: CASSPGSQETQYF
v_gene: TRBV25-1; j_gene: TRBJ2-5; CDR3aa: CATLTGGQTQYF
v_gene: TRBV7-7; j_gene: TRBJ1-2; CDR3aa: CASSLVIGRTGVRGGGYTF
v_gene: TRBV2; j_gene: TRBJ2-3; CDR3aa: CASKGQITDTQYF
v_gene: TRBV9; j_gene: TRBJ2-3; CDR3aa: CASSVGTGGTDTQYF
v_gene: TRBV5-4; j_gene: TRBJ2-7; CDR3aa: CASSSGTGGTYEQYF
v_gene: TRBV7-9; j_gene: TRBJ2-3; CDR3aa: CASSSPRLGGQGTDTQYF
v_gene: TRBV5-8; j_gene: TRBJ2-2; CDR3aa: CASSFQGKSTGELFF
v_gene: TRBV7-8; j_gene: TRBJ2-3; CDR3aa: CASSLPGLAGTDTQYF
v_gene: TRBV5-6; j_gene: TRBJ1-6; CDR3aa: CASSVDRWNSPLHF
v_gene: TRBV28; j_gene: TRBJ1-2; CDR3aa: CAYSDSKNYGYTF
v_gene: TRBV7-3; j_gene: TRBJ2-2; CDR3aa: CASSPLRSSGELFF
v_gene: TRBV11-2; j_gene: TRBJ1-4; CDR3aa: CASSNDRTEKLFF
v_gene: TRBV19; j_gene: TRBJ2-5; CDR3aa: CASSARLAGGQETQYF
v_gene: TRBV5-1; j_gene: TRBJ1-1; CDR3aa: CASSSDHRQGARWSEAFF
v_gene: TRBV4-1; j_gene: TRBJ1-3; CDR3aa: CASSQAHRAPGNTIYF
v_gene: TRBV19; j_gene: TRBJ1-5; CDR3aa: CASSMGGFNQPQHF
v_gene: TRBV7-2; j_gene: TRBJ1-5; CDR3aa: CASSPQGGGQPQHF
v_gene: TRBV6-1; j_gene: TRBJ1-2; CDR3aa: CASSPRTGLGYTF